Below, one TCR beta chain is given with its context. The data are from a study of cytomegalovirus exposure and HLA in healthy donors. The CDR3 loop spans 15 amino acids. Germline V gene sequence: CDR1 KGHSH, CDR2 LQKENI. Trimming removed 6 bases from V and 6 bases from J; junction bases left unmatched: 8. The PCR contained 60 Vbeta and 13 Jbeta primers. TCRdb keeps only in-frame clones here, not all; method: immunoSEQ multiplex PCR. The table lists over 150,000 clones. The receptor comes from a boy younger than 18 in good health and CMV-seronegative. The chain carries TRBV18 and TRBJ1-6, with 7 bases identical to TRBD1. The sequenced sample consisted of PBMCs. This chain's CDR3 is CASSLDRTVNSPLHF. The CDR3 region has the DNA TGTGCCAGCTCCTTGGACAGGACTGTTAATTCACCCCTCCACTTT. Using reference TRBV18 and TRBJ1-6 for the parts outside the CDR3, the full variable domain is NAGVMQNPRHLVRRRGQEARLRCSPMKGHSHVYWYRQLPEEGLKFMVYLQKENIIDESGMPKERFSAEFPKEGPSILRIQQVVRGDSAAYFCASSLDRTVNSPLHFGNGTRLTVT.